This T cell receptor beta chain was captured in a study of T cells after posttransplantation cyclophosphamide. Here immunoSEQ multiplex PCR was the method, and the copy in TCRdb shows in-frame clones only, minus some. Of about 24,000 clones detected, approximately 88% appear once; the ten largest clones hold under 9.5%. Sampled 1 year posttransplant, controls received myeloablative marrow transplants, methotrexate and a calcineurin inhibitor. General study points: Donor-recipient repertoire similarity was low at 1-2 months, rising over year one. Tissue-infiltrating T cells from skin or gut overlapped little with blood T cells. TRB clonality was highly associated with recipient CMV seropositivity and reactivation.

A note on this clone: The antigen remains undetermined.

The clonotype originates from a female patient between 50 and 59 years old who received an allogeneic stem cell transplant from an unrelated donor, was CMV-positive, and had chronic GVHD only. Some T cells may have originated in the graft donor. The sample here was PBMCs, taken after an allogeneic stem cell transplant with a calcineurin inhibitor and methotrexate.

The DNA for the CDR3 is TGTGCCAGCAGCTTAGCGTGGGAAGGAGGAGGTTACGAGCAGTACTTC. This gives the protein CASSLAWEGGGYEQYF. The chain combines TRBV7-9 with TRBJ2-7; maybe TRBD2 (5 bases). Germline V lookup: CDR1 SEHNR, CDR2 FQNEAQ (reference sequence). V lost 0 bases and J 4 bases, leaving 16 bases between the germline ends. This CDR3 has 16 amino acids.